This record looks at one T cell receptor (beta chain) sequence and its context. The antigen remains undetermined. Libraries were prepared by immunoSEQ multiplex PCR; TCRdb keeps only in-frame clonotypes and omits some of them. Altogether 150,000 to 170,000 clones are present, roughly 90% being singletons, with the ten largest covering approximately 19%. Trimming took 5 bases from V and 0 from J, leaving 17 bases between them. Germline CDR1 SGHAT, CDR2 FQNNGV. The CDR3 spans 17 residues. This specimen comes from a study of T cell responses to AZD1222 COVID-19 vaccine. Looking at the study overall: Pooling was applied to second doses at about 4 or about 12 weeks.

Regarding the study as a whole: Clonal diversity was possibly underestimated; the donors were predominantly white British and more often female.

This chain links TRBV11-2 with TRBJ2-4, with D possibly being TRBD2 (6 bases). The sample here was peripheral blood, taken on day 0 of AZD1222 vaccination. The TCR sequence derives from an adult in good health. CDR3 sequence: CASSPRGIAVAKNIQYF. CDR3 nucleotides: TGTGCCAGCAGCCCCCGGGGAATAGCGGTAGCCAAAAACATTCAGTACTTC.